The clone carrying this T cell receptor beta chain was counted many times. This specimen belongs to a study of Graves' ophthalmopathy and Graves' hyperthyroidism. The authors amplified TCR beta CDR3 regions, and they did so from RNA transcripts for repertoire sequencing. HTBI primers primed a first-round RT-PCR, and a second-round multiplex PCR followed. Each CDR3 protein is one row after TCRdb ran MiXCR on the multiplex PCR reads. The sample includes about 370,000 distinct CDR3 sequences, about 18% of them seen just once. Clinical symptoms, serum thyroxine, TRAb, thyroid ultrasound and orbital computed tomography formed the basis of diagnosis. Germline V CDR1 and CDR2: MNHEY, SVGEGT. CDR3 size: 14 residues. V lost 0 bases and J 4 bases, leaving 10 bases between the germline ends.

The sequence was obtained from an adult woman with stable Graves' hyperthyroidism. The rearrangement links TRBV6-2 or TRBV6-3 to TRBJ2-7; D gene uncertain. Sequencing was carried out using peripheral blood. The CDR3 loop is CASSYSRTLYEQYF. CDR3 DNA sequence: TGTGCCAGCAGTTACTCTCGGACCTTATACGAGCAGTACTTC.